Included here is one TCR beta chain sequence, with context. CDR3 length equals 17 residues. Germline V CDR1 and CDR2: MDHEN, SYDVKM. V was pared by 2 bases and J by 7 bases, with 9 bases of the junction left unmatched. Sequencing was performed with immunoSEQ multiplex PCR; in TCRdb, only in-frame clones are kept and a portion is missing. The sample lists around 270,000 clones; over 75% were seen once. This record belongs to a study of blood T cell repertoires in COVID-19. Those enrolled, adults aged about 18 to 89 years, came from about two dozen US areas. The chain uses TRBV28 and TRBJ1-4; TRBD1 matches 11 bases. This receptor was identified in a woman aged 40 to 55 who had been exposed to COVID-19. Sample: PBMCs or T cells enriched from blood (not recorded which). This CDR3 reads CASSLDTPGQGGEKLFF. The CDR3, as DNA: TGTGCCAGCAGTTTAGATACCCCGGGACAGGGGGGTGAAAAACTGTTTTTT.